These T cell receptor beta chains were read from a single sample in a study of CD8 T cells in ankylosing spondylitis. TCRdb re-called the 5' RACE reads through MiXCR, storing one row per CDR3 protein. The table includes over 200,000 distinct CDR3 sequences, about a sixth detected once. Material for sequencing was blood, either unsorted or a sorted T cell fraction (not recorded which). The receptors derive from a male donor with ankylosing spondylitis. Each CDR3 is given with its conserved first and last residue. D genes are given only for firm matches. The listing skips clone size in some rows; elsewhere it reads once, few, many or a size class.

d_call,v_call,clone_size,j_call,cdr3_aa,cdr3_nt
-,TRBV4-3,once,TRBJ1-6,CASSQVDFYTNNSPLHF,TGCGCCAGCAGCCAAGTGGATTTTTACACAAATAATTCACCCCTCCACTTT
-,TRBV2,-,TRBJ2-7,CASSGQFYEQYF,TGTGCCAGCAGCGGACAGTTCTACGAGCAGTACTTC
-,TRBV29-1,-,TRBJ1-1,CSVESGMNTEAFF,TGCAGCGTTGAAAGCGGCATGAACACTGAAGCTTTCTTT
TRBD1,TRBV12-3/TRBV12-4,few,TRBJ1-2,CASSPGTGERYGYTF,TGTGCCAGCAGTCCCGGGACAGGGGAAAGATATGGCTACACCTTC
-,TRBV10-2,few,TRBJ2-1,CASSPEPNEQFF,TGCGCCAGCAGTCCCGAGCCCAATGAGCAGTTCTTC
-,TRBV25-1,-,TRBJ1-2,CASSEAARDGYTF,TGTGCCAGCAGTGAAGCAGCTAGGGATGGCTACACCTTC
-,TRBV12-3/TRBV12-4,many,TRBJ2-3,CASSFYGDTQYF,TGTGCCAGCAGTTTTTACGGAGATACGCAGTATTTT
TRBD2,TRBV12-3/TRBV12-4,-,TRBJ2-7,CASSYWTSGSYEQYF,TGTGCCAGCAGTTATTGGACTAGCGGGAGTTACGAGCAGTACTTC
-,TRBV14,-,TRBJ2-7,CASSQVLYEQYF,TGTGCCAGCAGCCAAGTTTTGTACGAGCAGTACTTC
TRBD2,TRBV9,few,TRBJ2-7,CASSVGGGTLYEQYF,TGTGCCAGCAGCGTCGGCGGGGGGACTCTCTACGAGCAGTACTTC
TRBD2,TRBV12-3/TRBV12-4,few,TRBJ2-1,CASKTGTSPLNEQFF,TGTGCCAGCAAAACCGGGACTAGTCCCCTCAATGAGCAGTTCTTC
-,TRBV27,few,TRBJ1-2,CASNPDPRGAINYGYTF,TGTGCCAGCAACCCAGATCCCAGGGGCGCGATTAACTATGGCTACACCTTC
-,TRBV12-3/TRBV12-4,-,TRBJ2-2,CASGTWGGELFF,TGTGCCAGCGGAACTTGGGGCGGGGAGCTGTTTTTT
TRBD1,TRBV7-9,once,TRBJ1-2,CASSLATGGGYGYTF,TGTGCCAGCAGCTTAGCGACAGGGGGCGGCTATGGCTACACCTTC
TRBD2,TRBV10-3,-,TRBJ2-2,CAISERLAGASNTGELFF,TGTGCCATCAGTGAAAGGCTAGCGGGAGCTTCGAACACCGGGGAGCTGTTTTTT
TRBD1,TRBV5-1,-,TRBJ2-3,CASSVDRATDTQYF,TGCGCCAGCAGCGTAGACAGGGCCACAGATACGCAGTATTTT
-,TRBV11-2,few,TRBJ2-5,CASSPPGLETQYF,TGTGCCAGCAGCCCACCAGGGCTAGAGACCCAGTACTTC
TRBD2,TRBV14,few,TRBJ2-7,CASSLGGLADYYSYEQYF,TGTGCCAGCAGCCTGGGCGGCCTAGCGGACTATTACTCCTACGAGCAGTACTTC
TRBD1,TRBV5-6,-,TRBJ1-1,CASSLGTGSEAFF,TGTGCCAGCAGCTTGGGGACAGGGTCTGAAGCTTTCTTT
-,TRBV2,few,TRBJ2-3,CATDYSSTDTQYF,TGTGCCACAGACTACTCTAGCACAGATACGCAGTATTTT